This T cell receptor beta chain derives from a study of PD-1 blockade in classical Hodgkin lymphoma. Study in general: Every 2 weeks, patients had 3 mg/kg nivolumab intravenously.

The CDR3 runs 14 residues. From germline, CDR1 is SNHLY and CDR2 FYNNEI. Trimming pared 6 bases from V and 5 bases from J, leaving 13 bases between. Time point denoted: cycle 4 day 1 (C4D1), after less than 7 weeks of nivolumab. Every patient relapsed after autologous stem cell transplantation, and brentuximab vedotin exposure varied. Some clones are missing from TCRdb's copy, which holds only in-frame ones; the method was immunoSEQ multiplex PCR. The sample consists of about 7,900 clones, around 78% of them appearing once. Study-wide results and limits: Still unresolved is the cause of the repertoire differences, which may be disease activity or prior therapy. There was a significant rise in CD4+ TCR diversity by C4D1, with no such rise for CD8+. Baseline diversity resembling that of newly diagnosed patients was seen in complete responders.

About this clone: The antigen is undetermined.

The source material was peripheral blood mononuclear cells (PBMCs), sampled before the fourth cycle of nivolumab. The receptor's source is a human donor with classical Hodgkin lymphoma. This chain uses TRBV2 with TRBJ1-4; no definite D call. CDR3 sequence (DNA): TGTGCCAGCAGCCCGCGGCTGTCAAATGAAAAACTGTTTTTT. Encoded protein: CASSPRLSNEKLFF.